Listed here are 16 T cell receptor beta chains from one sample, sequenced in a study of control samples from healthy donors and cancer patients. TCRdb's copy holds only in-frame clones and misses some; the assay was immunoSEQ multiplex PCR. The profile shows over 110,000 clones, about 88% of them singletons. Sequences were obtained from blood. The receptor set was obtained from a woman aged 25 to 39 in good health.

The chain couples TRBV9 to TRBJ1-5; 7 bases align to TRBD1. CDR3 length: 14 amino acids. Germline lookup yields CDR1 SGDLS and CDR2 YYNGEE. The J segment lost 6 bases and the V segment lost 4 bases, leaving 7 bases of the junction unmatched. The CDR3 nucleotides are TGTGCCAGCAGCCCACAGGGGTCGGCTCAGCCCCAGCATTTT. Translating gives CASSPQGSAQPQHF.

This sequence joins TRBV5-1 and TRBJ2-5; D might be TRBD1 (6 bases). Germline V gene sequence: CDR1 SGHRS, CDR2 YFSETQ. Trimming left V 4 bases short and J 1 base short, with 20 bases between. The CDR3 length is 17 residues. The CDR3 spells CASSTNTGTSSQETQYF. The CDR3 DNA reads TGCGCCAGCAGCACCAACACAGGGACGTCGAGCCAAGAGACCCAGTACTTC.

V gene TRBV5-1 combines with J gene TRBJ1-1, with D possibly matching TRBD1 (5 bases). Germline CDR1 reads SGHRS; CDR2 reads YFSETQ. This CDR3 is 14 amino acids long. The V end lost 0 bases, the J end lost 3 bases, and 9 bases lay between the germline ends. CDR3 residues: CASSLDPGDTEAFF. The CDR3 nucleotides read TGCGCCAGCAGCTTGGATCCGGGGGACACTGAAGCTTTCTTT.

In regard to this clone: The junction differs from germline at one of its ends, possibly a read error. At the DNA level, this CDR3 is encoded by other sequences in the same sample as well. The V and J genes are TRBV7-2 and TRBJ1-5, with D maybe TRBD1 (6 bases). There are 14 residues in the CDR3. Germline V CDR1 and CDR2: SGHTA, FQGNSA. The CDR3 protein is CASSLGGRNQPQHF. In DNA, the CDR3 is TGTGCCAGCAGTTTAGGGGGGCGCAATCAGCCCCAGCATTTT. Looking up the rest from reference TRBV7-2 and TRBJ1-5 gives the full variable domain: GAGVSQSPSNKVTEKGKDVELRCDPISGHTALYWYRQSLGQGLEFLIYFQGNSAPDKSGLPSDRFSAERTGGSVSTLTIQRTQQEDSAVYLCASSLGGRNQPQHFGDGTRLSIL.

On this clone: Other DNA sequences in the same sample also yield this CDR3. V gene TRBV5-1 combines with J gene TRBJ2-5; D remains unclear. The V end lost 0 bases, the J end lost 2 bases, and 8 bases lay between the germline ends. CDR1 and CDR2 from the germline V gene are SGHRS and YFSETQ. The length of the CDR3 is 14 residues. Written as DNA, the CDR3 is TGCGCCAGCAGCTTGGATCGCCAGCAAGAGACCCAGTACTTC. It translates to CASSLDRQQETQYF.

The J gene is TRBJ1-2, the V gene TRBV10-1; D uncertain. Per germline, CDR1 WNHNN and CDR2 SYGVQD (reference sequence). This CDR3 is 11 amino acids long. Between the trimmed V and J ends, which lost 3 bases and 4 bases, there was a span of 3 bases. The CDR3 loop reads CASSDSYGYTF. The DNA of the CDR3 is TGCGCCAGCAGTGATTCCTATGGCTACACCTTC.

The CDR3 spells CASSPTRTGELFF. Here the CDR3 DNA reads TGTGCCAGCTCACCGACTAGGACCGGGGAGCTGTTTTTT. The V and J genes are TRBV18 and TRBJ2-2, with D possibly TRBD2 on 6 matching bases. The V end lost 3 bases, the J end lost 5 bases, and 7 bases lay between the germline ends. Per the germline V gene, CDR1 is KGHSH and CDR2 is LQKENI. The CDR3 loop spans 13 amino acids.

This clone was seen a few times. The genes are TRBV28 and TRBJ2-7, with 8 bases lining up with TRBD2. The V gene's germline CDR1 is MDHEN and CDR2 SYDVKM. V was pared by 5 bases and J by 0 bases, with 6 bases of the junction left unmatched. The CDR3 consists of 15 residues. CDR3 in amino acids: CASSPHRGGSYEQYF. In DNA form, the CDR3 reads TGTGCCAGCAGTCCCCATCGGGGGGGCTCCTACGAGCAGTACTTC. Filled out from reference TRBV28 and TRBJ2-7, the complete variable domain reads DVKVTQSSRYLVKRTGEKVFLECVQDMDHENMFWYRQDPGLGLRLIYFSYDVKMKEKGDIPEGYSVSREKKERFSLILESASTNQTSMYLCASSPHRGGSYEQYFGPGTRLTVT.

A remark on this clone: Different DNA sequences within this sample yield the same CDR3. V gene TRBV7-2 combines with J gene TRBJ1-1; D might be TRBD1 (5 bases). In germline, CDR1 is SGHTA, CDR2 FQGNSA. Trimming stripped 5 bases from V and 4 bases from J, with 14 bases between. The CDR3 has 14 residues. CDR3 in amino acids: CASSLGQGSTEAFF. In nucleotides, the CDR3 is TGTGCCAGCAGCCTGGGGCAGGGAAGCACTGAAGCTTTCTTT.

The chain links TRBV27 to TRBJ2-1; the D call may be TRBD1 or TRBD2 (5 bases each). The CDR3 has 15 amino acids. The V end lost 8 bases, the J end lost 9 bases, and 23 bases lay between the germline ends. CDR1 and CDR2 (germline): MNHEY, SMNVEV (reference sequence). For the CDR3, the DNA is TGTGCCAGCCGGGACCGAACATCGGGTGCGGGTGAGCAGTTCTTC. Protein sequence: CASRDRTSGAGEQFF.

The CDR3 coding sequence is TGTGCCAGCAGCTTAGGGACAGGCTACGAGCAGTACTTC. It translates to CASSLGTGYEQYF. The chain has TRBV5-8 and TRBJ2-7; 8 bases fit TRBD1. V was clipped by 2 bases and J by 3 bases; unmatched bases: 1. CDR3 length: 13 amino acids. Per the germline V gene, CDR1 is SGHTS and CDR2 is YDEGEE. Based on the CDR3 plus reference TRBV5-8 and TRBJ2-7, the full variable domain is EAGVTQSPTHLIKTRGQQATLRCSPISGHTSVYWYQQALGLGLQFLLWYDEGEERNRGNFPPRFSGRQFPNYSSELNVNALELEDSALYLCASSLGTGYEQYFGPGTRLTVT.

This chain links TRBV10-3 with TRBJ1-1; D possibly corresponds to TRBD1 (6 bases). The CDR3 has 15 residues. Germline V gene sequence: CDR1 ENHRY, CDR2 SYGVKD. V was clipped by 0 bases and J by 4 bases, with 12 bases between them. The CDR3: CAISESGGSGTEAFF. As DNA, the CDR3 is TGTGCCATCAGTGAGTCAGGGGGATCGGGCACTGAAGCTTTCTTT.

The chain combines TRBV28 with TRBJ1-5; weak D call: TRBD1 (5 bases). Trimming shortened V by 2 bases and J by 5 bases, and 10 bases separated the two germline ends. CDR1 is MDHEN, CDR2 SYDVKM, per germline. CDR3 size: 14 residues. The CDR3 bases are TGTGCCAGCAGTTTAATCCAGGGTCATCAGCCCCAGCATTTT. Residues: CASSLIQGHQPQHF.

This chain connects TRBV7-8 to TRBJ1-1; TRBD1 agrees at 11 bases. This CDR3 region has 15 residues. CDR1 is SGHVS, CDR2 FQNEAQ, per germline. Trimming removed 5 bases from V and 6 bases from J; junction bases left unmatched: 8. The DNA for the CDR3 is TGTGCCAGCAGCCCTGGACAGGGGGCGTGGGCTGAAGCTTTCTTT. Translating it yields CASSPGQGAWAEAFF.

This chain connects TRBV25-1 to TRBJ1-2; D gene unclear. The CDR3 has 14 residues. Trimming took off 6 bases at V and 2 bases at J, with 13 bases between the two ends. The germline CDR1 and CDR2 sequences are MGHDK and SYGVNS. The CDR3 DNA sequence: TGTGCCAGCAGGGGAGCAGTGGGGAACTATGGCTACACCTTC. Translated, it gives CASRGAVGNYGYTF.

This chain links TRBV25-1 with TRBJ1-6, with TRBD1 matching 9 bases. Germline CDR1 and CDR2: MGHDK and SYGVNS. This CDR3 has 13 amino acids. V lost 6 bases, J lost 10 bases, and 4 bases stayed unmatched. The CDR3 DNA reads as TGTGCCAGCAGGGGACAGGGTGGCTCACCCCTCCACTTT. Translated: CASRGQGGSPLHF.